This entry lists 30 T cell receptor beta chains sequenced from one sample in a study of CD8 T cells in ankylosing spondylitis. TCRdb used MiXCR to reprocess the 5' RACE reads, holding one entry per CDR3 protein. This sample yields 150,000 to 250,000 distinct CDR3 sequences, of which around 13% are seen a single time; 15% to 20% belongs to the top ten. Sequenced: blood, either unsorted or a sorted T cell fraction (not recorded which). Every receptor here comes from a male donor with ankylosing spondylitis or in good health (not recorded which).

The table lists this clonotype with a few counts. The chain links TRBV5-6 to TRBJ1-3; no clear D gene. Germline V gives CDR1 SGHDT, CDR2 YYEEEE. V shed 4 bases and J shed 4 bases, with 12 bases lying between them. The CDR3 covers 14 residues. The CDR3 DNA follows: TGTGCCAGCAGCCCCCCCGAGGGAGGAAACACCATATATTTT. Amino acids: CASSPPEGGNTIYF.

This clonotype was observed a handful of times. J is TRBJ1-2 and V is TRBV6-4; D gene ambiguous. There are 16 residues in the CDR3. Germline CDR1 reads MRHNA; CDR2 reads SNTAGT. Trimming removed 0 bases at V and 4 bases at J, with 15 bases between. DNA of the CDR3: TGTGCCAGCAGTGACTCGTACTCGTGGCAGATCTATGGCTACACCTTC. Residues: CASSDSYSWQIYGYTF.

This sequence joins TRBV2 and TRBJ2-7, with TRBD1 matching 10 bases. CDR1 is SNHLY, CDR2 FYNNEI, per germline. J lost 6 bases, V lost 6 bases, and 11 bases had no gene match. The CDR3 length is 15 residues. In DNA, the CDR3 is TGTGCCAGCAGGGACCGATTGACAGGGGGCGGCGAGCAGTACTTC. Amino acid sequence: CASRDRLTGGGEQYF. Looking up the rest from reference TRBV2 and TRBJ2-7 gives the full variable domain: EPEVTQTPSHQVTQMGQEVILRCVPISNHLYFYWYRQILGQKVEFLVSFYNNEISEKSEIFDDQFSVERPDGSNFTLKIRSTKLEDSAMYFCASRDRLTGGGEQYFGPGTRLTVT.

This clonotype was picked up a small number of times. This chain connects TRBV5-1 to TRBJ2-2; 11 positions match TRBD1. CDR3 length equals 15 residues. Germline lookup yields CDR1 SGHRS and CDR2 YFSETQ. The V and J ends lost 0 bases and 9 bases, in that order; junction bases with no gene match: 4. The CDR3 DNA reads TGCGCCAGCAGCTTGGGGACAGGGGGCGACCGGGAGCTGTTTTTT. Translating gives CASSLGTGGDRELFF.

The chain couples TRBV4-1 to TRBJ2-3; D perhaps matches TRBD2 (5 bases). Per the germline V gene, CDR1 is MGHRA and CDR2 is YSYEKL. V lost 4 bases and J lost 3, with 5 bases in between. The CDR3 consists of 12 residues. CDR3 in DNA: TGCGCCAGCAGCCGAGGGACAGATACGCAGTATTTT. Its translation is CASSRGTDTQYF.

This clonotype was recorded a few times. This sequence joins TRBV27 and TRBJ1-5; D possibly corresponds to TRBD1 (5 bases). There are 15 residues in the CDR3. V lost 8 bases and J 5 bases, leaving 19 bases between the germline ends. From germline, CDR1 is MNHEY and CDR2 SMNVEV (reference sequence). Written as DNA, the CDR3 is TGTGCCAGCTGGACAAGTTACGGGGGGGATCAGCCCCAGCATTTT. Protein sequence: CASWTSYGGDQPQHF.

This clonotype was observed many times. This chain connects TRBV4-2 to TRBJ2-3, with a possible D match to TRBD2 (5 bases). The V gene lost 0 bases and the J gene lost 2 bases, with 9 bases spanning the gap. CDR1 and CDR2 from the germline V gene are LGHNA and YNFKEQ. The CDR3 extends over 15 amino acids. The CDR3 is CASSQERRFTDTQYF. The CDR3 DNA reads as TGTGCCAGCAGCCAAGAGAGGAGGTTCACAGATACGCAGTATTTT.

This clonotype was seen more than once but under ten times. The CDR3 DNA sequence: TGTGCCAGCAGCTTAGCGTGGGGAGGGGAGTACTTC. Its protein product is CASSLAWGGEYF. V and J are TRBV7-8 and TRBJ2-7; 7 positions match TRBD2. The V gene's germline CDR1 is SGHVS and CDR2 FQNEAQ. The CDR3 runs 12 residues. V shed 0 bases, J shed 11 bases, and the junction held 4 bases outside the gene matches. The full variable domain, completed using reference TRBV7-8 and TRBJ2-7, is GAGVSQSPRYKVAKRGQDVALRCDPISGHVSLFWYQQALGQGPEFLTYFQNEAQLDKSGLPSDRFFAERPEGSVSTLKIQRTQQEDSAVYLCASSLAWGGEYFGPGTRLTVT.

The CDR3 loop reads CATRPSSHYGYTF. The CDR3 coding sequence is TGCGCCACCCGTCCTTCCTCACACTATGGCTACACCTTC. The chain links TRBV5-1 to TRBJ1-2; D gene ambiguous. Germline loops: CDR1 SGHRS, CDR2 YFSETQ. The CDR3 has 13 amino acids. The V and J ends lost 9 bases and 3 bases respectively, with 15 bases between them.

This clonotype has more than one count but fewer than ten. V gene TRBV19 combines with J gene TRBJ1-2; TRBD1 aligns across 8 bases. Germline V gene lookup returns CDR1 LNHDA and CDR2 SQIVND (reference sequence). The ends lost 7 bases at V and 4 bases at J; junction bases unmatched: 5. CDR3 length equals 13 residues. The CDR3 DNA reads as TGTGCCAGTACCCTACAGGGGGGCTATGGCTACACCTTC. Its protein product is CASTLQGGYGYTF.

CDR3 nucleotides: TGTGCCAGCAGCAAAGAGAGTAATCAGCCCCAGCATTTT. Translated, it gives CASSKESNQPQHF. The chain carries TRBV21-1 and TRBJ1-5. TRBV21-1 counts as a pseudogene. The CDR3 loop spans 13 amino acids.

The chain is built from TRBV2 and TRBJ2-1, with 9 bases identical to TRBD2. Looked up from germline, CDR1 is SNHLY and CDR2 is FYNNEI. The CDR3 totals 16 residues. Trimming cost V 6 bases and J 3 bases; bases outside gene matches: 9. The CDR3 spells CASSRLAARNYNEQFF. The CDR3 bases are TGTGCCAGCAGCCGACTAGCGGCGAGGAACTACAATGAGCAGTTCTTC.

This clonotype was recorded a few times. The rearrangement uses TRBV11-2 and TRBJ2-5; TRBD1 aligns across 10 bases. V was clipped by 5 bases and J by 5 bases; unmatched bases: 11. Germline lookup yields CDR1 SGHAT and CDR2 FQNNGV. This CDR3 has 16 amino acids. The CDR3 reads CASSPNPGQGKETQYF. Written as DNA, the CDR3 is TGTGCCAGCAGCCCAAACCCGGGACAGGGGAAGGAGACCCAGTACTTC.

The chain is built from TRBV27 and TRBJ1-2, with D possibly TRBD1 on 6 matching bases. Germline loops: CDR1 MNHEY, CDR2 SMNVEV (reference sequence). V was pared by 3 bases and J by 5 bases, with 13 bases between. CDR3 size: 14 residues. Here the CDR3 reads CASSLGHQEYGYTF. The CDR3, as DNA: TGTGCCAGCAGTTTGGGACACCAGGAGTATGGCTACACCTTC.

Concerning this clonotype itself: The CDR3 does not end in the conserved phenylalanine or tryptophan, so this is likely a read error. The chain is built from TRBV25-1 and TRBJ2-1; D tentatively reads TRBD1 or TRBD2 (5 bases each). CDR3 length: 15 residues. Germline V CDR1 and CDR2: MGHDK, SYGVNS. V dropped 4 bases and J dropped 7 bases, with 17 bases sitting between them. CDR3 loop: CASSVTTGKGNEQFL. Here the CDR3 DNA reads TGTGCCAGCAGTGTTACAACGGGAAAGGGGAATGAGCAGTTCTTA.

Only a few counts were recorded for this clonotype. The CDR3 bases are TGTGCCAGCAGCAACGCAGGACAGGGTTACGAGCAGTACTTC. This gives the protein CASSNAGQGYEQYF. This sequence joins TRBV11-2 and TRBJ2-7, with TRBD1 matching 8 bases. CDR1 and CDR2 from the germline V gene are SGHAT and FQNNGV. The CDR3 consists of 14 residues. J gave up 4 bases and V 5 bases, and 7 bases lay outside the gene matches.

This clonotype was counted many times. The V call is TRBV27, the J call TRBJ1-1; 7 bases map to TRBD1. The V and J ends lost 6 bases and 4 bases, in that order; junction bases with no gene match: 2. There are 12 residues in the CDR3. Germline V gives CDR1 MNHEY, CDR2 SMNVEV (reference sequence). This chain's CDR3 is CASSSGGTEAFF. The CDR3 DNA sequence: TGTGCCAGCAGCTCAGGGGGCACTGAAGCTTTCTTT.

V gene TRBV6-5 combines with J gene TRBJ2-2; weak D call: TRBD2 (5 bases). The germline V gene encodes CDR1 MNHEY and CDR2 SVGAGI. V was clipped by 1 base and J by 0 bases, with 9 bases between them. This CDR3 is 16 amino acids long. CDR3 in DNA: TGTGCCAGCAGTTACTATAGCGTCACGAACACCGGGGAGCTGTTTTTT. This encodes CASSYYSVTNTGELFF.

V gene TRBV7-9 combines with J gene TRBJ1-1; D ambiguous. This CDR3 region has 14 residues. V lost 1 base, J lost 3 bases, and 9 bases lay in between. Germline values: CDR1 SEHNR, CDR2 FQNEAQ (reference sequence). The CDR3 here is CASSLVEVYTEAFF. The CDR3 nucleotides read TGTGCCAGCAGCTTAGTAGAGGTCTACACTGAAGCTTTCTTT.

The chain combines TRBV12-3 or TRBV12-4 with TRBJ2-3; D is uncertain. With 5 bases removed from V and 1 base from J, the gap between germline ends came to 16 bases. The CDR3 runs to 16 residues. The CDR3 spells CASSPAWLAGTDTQYF. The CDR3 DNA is TGTGCCAGCAGTCCGGCCTGGCTCGCGGGCACAGATACGCAGTATTTT.

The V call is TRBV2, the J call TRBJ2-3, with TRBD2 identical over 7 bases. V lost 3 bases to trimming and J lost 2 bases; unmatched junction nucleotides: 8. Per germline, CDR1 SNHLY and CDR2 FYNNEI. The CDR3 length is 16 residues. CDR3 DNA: TGTGCCAGCAGTGACGGGGGGACCACAAACACAGATACGCAGTATTTT. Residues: CASSDGGTTNTDTQYF.

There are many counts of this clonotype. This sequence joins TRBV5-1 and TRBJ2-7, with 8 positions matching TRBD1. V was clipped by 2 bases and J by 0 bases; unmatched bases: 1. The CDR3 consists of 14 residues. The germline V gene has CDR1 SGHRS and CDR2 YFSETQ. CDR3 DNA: TGCGCCAGCAGCTTTGACAGGGGCTCCTACGAGCAGTACTTC. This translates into CASSFDRGSYEQYF. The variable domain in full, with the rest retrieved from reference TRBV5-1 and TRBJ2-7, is KAGVTQTPRYLIKTRGQQVTLSCSPISGHRSVSWYQQTPGQGLQFLFEYFSETQRNKGNFPGRFSGRQFSNSRSEMNVSTLELGDSALYLCASSFDRGSYEQYFGPGTRLTVT.

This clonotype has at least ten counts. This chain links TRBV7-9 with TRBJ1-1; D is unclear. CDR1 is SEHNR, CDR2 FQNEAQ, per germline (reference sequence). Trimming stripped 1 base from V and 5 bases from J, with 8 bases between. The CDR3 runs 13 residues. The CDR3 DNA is TGTGCCAGCAGCTTAGGAAGGGTAACTGAAGCTTTCTTT. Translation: CASSLGRVTEAFF. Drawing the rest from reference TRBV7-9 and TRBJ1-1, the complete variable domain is DTGVSQNPRHKITKRGQNVTFRCDPISEHNRLYWYRQTLGQGPEFLTYFQNEAQLEKSRLLSDRFSAERPKGSFSTLEIQRTEQGDSAMYLCASSLGRVTEAFFGQGTRLTVV.

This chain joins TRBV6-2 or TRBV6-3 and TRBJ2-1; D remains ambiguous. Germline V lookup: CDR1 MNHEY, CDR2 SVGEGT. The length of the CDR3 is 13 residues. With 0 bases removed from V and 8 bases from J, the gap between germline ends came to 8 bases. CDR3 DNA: TGTGCCAGCAGTTACTCGATCCGGGATGAGCAGTTCTTC. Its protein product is CASSYSIRDEQFF.

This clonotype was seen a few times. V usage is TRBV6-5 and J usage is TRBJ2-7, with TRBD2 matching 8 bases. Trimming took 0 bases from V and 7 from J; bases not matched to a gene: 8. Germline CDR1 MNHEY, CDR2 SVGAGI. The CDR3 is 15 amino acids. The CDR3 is CASSYSSSSGGEQYF. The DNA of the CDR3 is TGTGCCAGCAGTTACTCGAGCTCATCGGGGGGGGAGCAGTACTTC.

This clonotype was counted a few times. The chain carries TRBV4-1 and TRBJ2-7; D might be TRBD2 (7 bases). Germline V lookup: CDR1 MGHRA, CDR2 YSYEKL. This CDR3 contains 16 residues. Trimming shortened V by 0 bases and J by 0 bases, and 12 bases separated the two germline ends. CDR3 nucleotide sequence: TGCGCCAGCAGCCAAGATCGGGGGGCCCGCTCCTACGAGCAGTACTTC. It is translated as CASSQDRGARSYEQYF.

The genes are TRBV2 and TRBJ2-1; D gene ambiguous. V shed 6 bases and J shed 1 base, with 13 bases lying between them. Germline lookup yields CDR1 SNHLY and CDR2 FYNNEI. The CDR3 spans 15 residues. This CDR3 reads CASSLSRVSYNEQFF. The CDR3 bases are TGTGCCAGCAGCCTCAGTAGGGTTTCCTACAATGAGCAGTTCTTC.

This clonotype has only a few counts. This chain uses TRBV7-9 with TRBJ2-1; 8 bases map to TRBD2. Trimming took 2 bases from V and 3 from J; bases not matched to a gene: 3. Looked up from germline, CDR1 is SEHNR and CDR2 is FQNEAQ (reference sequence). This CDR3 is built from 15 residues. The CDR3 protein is CASSLPGGGYNEQFF. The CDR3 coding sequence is TGTGCCAGCAGCTTACCGGGGGGGGGCTACAATGAGCAGTTCTTC.

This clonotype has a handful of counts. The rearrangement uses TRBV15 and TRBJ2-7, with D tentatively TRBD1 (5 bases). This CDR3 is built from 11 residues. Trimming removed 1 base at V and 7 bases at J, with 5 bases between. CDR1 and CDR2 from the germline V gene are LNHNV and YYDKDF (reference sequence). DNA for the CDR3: TGTGCCACCAGCAGAGGACAGGAGCAGTACTTC. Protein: CATSRGQEQYF.

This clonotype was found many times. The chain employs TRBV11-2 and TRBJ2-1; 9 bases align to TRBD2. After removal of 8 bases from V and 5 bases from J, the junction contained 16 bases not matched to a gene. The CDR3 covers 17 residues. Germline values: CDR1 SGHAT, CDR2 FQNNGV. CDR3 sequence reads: CASFVGGRARVDNEQFF. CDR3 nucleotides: TGTGCCAGCTTTGTGGGCGGGAGGGCCAGGGTGGACAATGAGCAGTTCTTC.